The 30 T cell receptor beta chains reported below all come from one sample, sequenced in a study of blood T cell repertoires in COVID-19. Libraries were prepared by immunoSEQ multiplex PCR; TCRdb keeps only in-frame clonotypes and omits some of them. The sample carries roughly 150,000 clones, under 80% recorded once. Material for sequencing was peripheral blood. These receptors all come from a man between 65 and 85 years old with acute or convalescent COVID-19.

The chain recombines TRBV13 with TRBJ2-5, with TRBD1 identical over 8 bases. This CDR3 comprises 14 residues. V shed 3 bases and J 7 bases; nucleotides not matched to a gene: 7. Germline CDR1 reads PRHDT; CDR2 reads FYEKMQ (reference sequence). This chain's CDR3 is CASSFGRGPGTQYF. The DNA for the CDR3 is TGTGCCAGCAGCTTTGGCAGGGGGCCGGGGACCCAGTACTTC. Full variable domain (outside the CDR3, taken from reference TRBV13 and TRBJ2-5): AAGVIQSPRHLIKEKRETATLKCYPIPRHDTVYWYQQGPGQDPQFLISFYEKMQSDKGSIPDRFSAQQFSDYHSELNMSSLELGDSALYFCASSFGRGPGTQYFGPGTRLLVL.

The chain combines TRBV20-1 with TRBJ1-2; D not resolved. Germline-derived CDR1 and CDR2 are DFQATT and SNEGSKA (reference sequence). Trimming stripped 3 bases from V and 7 bases from J, with 9 bases between. CDR3 length: 11 residues. The CDR3 DNA is TGCAGTGCTAGTAAGGGAGGTGGCTACACCTTC. It codes for CSASKGGGYTF.

This chain joins TRBV15 and TRBJ2-1, with 7 bases identical to TRBD2. This CDR3 has 14 residues. V lost 6 bases to trimming and J lost 7 bases; unmatched junction nucleotides: 9. CDR1 LNHNV and CDR2 YYDKDF come from the germline V gene (reference sequence). The CDR3 DNA reads TGTGCCACCAGTAAAGTGGGAGGGGCGAATGAGCAGTTCTTC. Protein sequence: CATSKVGGANEQFF.

The rearrangement joins TRBV11-2 to TRBJ2-3, with 13 bases identical to TRBD2. V gave up 5 bases and J gave up 3 bases; unmatched junction bases: 8. Germline V gives CDR1 SGHAT, CDR2 FQNNGV. CDR3 length: 17 residues. Here the CDR3 reads CASSPSGLAGRTDTQYF. The CDR3 nucleotides are TGTGCCAGCAGCCCCTCGGGACTAGCGGGAAGAACAGATACGCAGTATTTT.

This chain uses TRBV4-1 with TRBJ1-1; TRBD1 might be the D (6 bases). The germline V gene has CDR1 MGHRA and CDR2 YSYEKL. Trimming left V 0 bases short and J 6 bases short, with 17 bases between. The CDR3 runs to 16 residues. The CDR3: CASSQEARGLGSEAFF. As DNA, the CDR3 is TGCGCCAGCAGCCAAGAAGCCAGGGGTTTAGGGTCTGAAGCTTTCTTT.

This chain joins TRBV9 and TRBJ1-5, with D perhaps TRBD1 (6 bases). The length of the CDR3 is 14 residues. Germline lookup yields CDR1 SGDLS and CDR2 YYNGEE. Trimming removed 7 bases at V and 0 bases at J, with 11 bases between. The CDR3 DNA reads as TGTGCCAGCGGGCGGACAGATAGCAATCAGCCCCAGCATTTT. It specifies CASGRTDSNQPQHF.

The chain combines TRBV5-4 with TRBJ1-5; D is uncertain. The CDR3 loop spans 13 amino acids. The V gene's germline CDR1 is SGHNT and CDR2 YYREEE (reference sequence). V was pared by 4 bases and J by 6 bases, with 11 bases between. CDR3 coding DNA: TGTGCCAGCAGCCTCGGGGTGGGTCAGCCCCAGCATTTT. Encoded protein: CASSLGVGQPQHF. Full variable domain (remainder filled in from reference TRBV5-4 and TRBJ1-5): ETGVTQSPTHLIKTRGQQVTLRCSSQSGHNTVSWYQQALGQGPQFIFQYYREEENGRGNFPPRFSGLQFPNYSSELNVNALELDDSALYLCASSLGVGQPQHFGDGTRLSIL.

The rearrangement uses TRBV7-2 and TRBJ1-2; D not resolved. Germline CDR1 and CDR2: SGHTA and FQGNSA. This CDR3 comprises 12 residues. V lost 1 base to trimming and J lost 7 bases, with 7 bases between them. For the CDR3, the DNA is TGTGCCAGCAGCTTAGACGTAGTTGGCTACACCTTC. Its translation is CASSLDVVGYTF.

V is TRBV6-5 and J is TRBJ1-2; perhaps TRBD1 as D (6 bases). The CDR3 covers 14 residues. Germline V gene lookup returns CDR1 MNHEY and CDR2 SVGAGI. V dropped 2 bases and J dropped 5 bases, with 12 bases sitting between them. CDR3 residues: CASSYVRTEYGYTF. For the CDR3, the DNA is TGTGCCAGCAGTTACGTTAGGACAGAATATGGCTACACCTTC.

The chain couples TRBV19 to TRBJ2-2; 7 bases line up with TRBD2. The germline V gene has CDR1 LNHDA and CDR2 SQIVND (reference sequence). Germline trimming cut 5 bases from V and 3 bases from J; bases unmatched to any gene: 6. CDR3 length: 15 residues. CDR3 protein: CASSPWTSDTGELFF. Written as DNA, the CDR3 is TGTGCCAGTAGTCCCTGGACTAGTGACACCGGGGAGCTGTTTTTT. Together with reference TRBV19 and TRBJ2-2, the CDR3 gives the full variable domain: DGGITQSPKYLFRKEGQNVTLSCEQNLNHDAMYWYRQDPGQGLRLIYYSQIVNDFQKGDIAEGYSVSREKKESFPLTVTSAQKNPTAFYLCASSPWTSDTGELFFGEGSRLTVL.

This chain uses TRBV9 with TRBJ2-7; the match to TRBD2 covers 8 bases. The germline CDR1 and CDR2 sequences are SGDLS and YYNGEE. The CDR3 has 17 amino acids. V was pared by 3 bases and J by 0 bases, with 11 bases of the junction left unmatched. CDR3 nucleotide sequence: TGTGCCAGCAGCGCGGGCATGCGGGGGGCGAGCTCCTACGAGCAGTACTTC. The encoded protein is CASSAGMRGASSYEQYF.

The chain employs TRBV4-2 and TRBJ2-2, with no clear D. CDR3 length equals 16 residues. The germline V gene has CDR1 LGHNA and CDR2 YNFKEQ. Trimming left V 0 bases short and J 2 bases short, with 10 bases between. The CDR3 DNA follows: TGTGCCAGCAGCCAAGAGGCGAGGCAAAACACCGGGGAGCTGTTTTTT. Translation: CASSQEARQNTGELFF.

V is TRBV5-1 and J is TRBJ2-7; TRBD2 agrees at 12 bases. The V and J ends lost 3 bases and 4 bases, in that order; junction bases with no gene match: 5. Germline CDR1 is SGHRS and CDR2 is YFSETQ. This CDR3 is 15 amino acids long. In DNA form, the CDR3 reads TGCGCCAGCAGCTCCACTAGCGGGGGGCGATACGAGCAGTACTTC. Its protein is CASSSTSGGRYEQYF.

This clone was recorded once. The chain employs TRBV19 and TRBJ1-1; TRBD1 matches at 8 bases. The CDR3 length is 13 residues. V gave up 8 bases and J gave up 2 bases; unmatched junction bases: 4. Germline CDR1 LNHDA, CDR2 SQIVND (reference sequence). DNA of the CDR3: TGTGCCAGTGCGCAGGGGGCTAACACTGAAGCTTTCTTT. It translates to CASAQGANTEAFF.

The chain carries TRBV5-1 and TRBJ2-4; 7 bases are shared with TRBD1. This CDR3 is built from 14 residues. The V gene end was trimmed by 4 bases and the J gene end by 8 bases; junction bases not matched to a gene: 9. CDR1 and CDR2 from the germline V gene are SGHRS and YFSETQ. The DNA of the CDR3 is TGCGCCAGCAGCACCAGGGGGAAGGTGGACATTCAGTACTTC. It codes for CASSTRGKVDIQYF. Supplemented by reference TRBV5-1 and TRBJ2-4, the full variable domain reads KAGVTQTPRYLIKTRGQQVTLSCSPISGHRSVSWYQQTPGQGLQFLFEYFSETQRNKGNFPGRFSGRQFSNSRSEMNVSTLELGDSALYLCASSTRGKVDIQYFGAGTRLSVL.

The chain carries TRBV25-1 and TRBJ2-7, with 14 positions matching TRBD2. Germline V gene sequence: CDR1 MGHDK, CDR2 SYGVNS. CDR3 length: 18 amino acids. V was pared by 4 bases and J by 2 bases, with 10 bases of the junction left unmatched. DNA for the CDR3: TGTGCCAGCAGTGGACCCGGGACTAGCGGGAGTCTCGCCTACGAGCAGTACTTC. Translated: CASSGPGTSGSLAYEQYF.

This chain uses TRBV2 with TRBJ2-4, with 8 bases aligning to TRBD1. Looked up from germline, CDR1 is SNHLY and CDR2 is FYNNEI. CDR3 length equals 17 residues. V shed 6 bases and J 0 bases; nucleotides not matched to a gene: 10. CDR3 sequence: CASSPRQGARAKNIQYF. For the CDR3, the DNA is TGTGCCAGCAGCCCCCGGCAGGGGGCCAGAGCCAAAAACATTCAGTACTTC. Using reference TRBV2 and TRBJ2-4 for the parts outside the CDR3, the full variable domain is EPEVTQTPSHQVTQMGQEVILRCVPISNHLYFYWYRQILGQKVEFLVSFYNNEISEKSEIFDDQFSVERPDGSNFTLKIRSTKLEDSAMYFCASSPRQGARAKNIQYFGAGTRLSVL.

This clone has just a few counts. The chain couples TRBV9 to TRBJ1-1; a possible D gene is TRBD1 (5 bases). CDR3 length: 12 residues. V lost 4 bases and J lost 4, with 8 bases in between. Germline CDR1 reads SGDLS; CDR2 reads YYNGEE. CDR3 region: CASSPQGTEAFF. For the CDR3, the DNA is TGTGCCAGCAGCCCCCAGGGCACTGAAGCTTTCTTT.

This clone was observed a few times. The chain is built from TRBV2 and TRBJ1-5; no reliable D call. The germline V gene has CDR1 SNHLY and CDR2 FYNNEI. V lost 2 bases and J 2 bases, leaving 7 bases between the germline ends. The CDR3 has 14 residues. The CDR3 nucleotides read TGTGCCAGCAGTGAAATGCAGGGCAATCAGCCCCAGCATTTT. It yields the protein CASSEMQGNQPQHF.

The chain links TRBV28 to TRBJ2-1, with 13 bases identical to TRBD2. The CDR3 contains 16 residues. The ends lost 4 bases at V and 6 bases at J; junction bases unmatched: 6. Germline CDR1 MDHEN, CDR2 SYDVKM. CDR3 loop: CASSSSTSGRFNEQFF. CDR3 bases: TGTGCCAGCAGTTCATCGACTAGCGGGAGGTTCAATGAGCAGTTCTTC.

J is TRBJ1-5 and V is TRBV24-1, with a tentative D call TRBD1 (6 bases). V was trimmed by 10 bases and J by 5 bases, leaving 17 bases between them. The CDR3 has 14 amino acids. Germline V lookup: CDR1 KGHDR, CDR2 SFDVKD. The CDR3 is CATAPGDGYQPQHF. In DNA form, the CDR3 reads TGTGCCACAGCACCAGGGGATGGGTATCAGCCCCAGCATTTT.

The CDR3 region is CASKKGDTSTGELFF. The DNA of the CDR3 is TGTGCCAGCAAAAAAGGGGATACGAGCACCGGGGAGCTGTTTTTT. The chain uses TRBV28 and TRBJ2-2; D might be TRBD1 (5 bases). The CDR3 loop spans 15 amino acids. Trimming cost V 7 bases and J 4 bases, with 16 bases left between them. CDR1 is MDHEN, CDR2 SYDVKM, per germline.

The chain uses TRBV6-2 or TRBV6-3 and TRBJ1-1; D gene ambiguous. This CDR3 is 16 amino acids long. Between the trimmed V and J ends, which lost 2 bases and 4 bases, there was a span of 17 bases. CDR1 is MNHEY, CDR2 SVGEGT, per germline. The chain's CDR3 is CASSYPLFGAGTEAFF. The CDR3 DNA reads TGTGCCAGCAGTTACCCTTTATTTGGAGCCGGCACTGAAGCTTTCTTT.

The rearrangement links TRBV6-5 to TRBJ2-3, with D unclear. V was clipped by 5 bases and J by 4 bases, with 16 bases between them. Looked up from germline, CDR1 is MNHEY and CDR2 is SVGAGI. There are 15 residues in the CDR3. The CDR3 bases are TGTGCCAGCAGTATAAATCTGGGCCGGCCAGATACGCAGTATTTT. Residues: CASSINLGRPDTQYF.

This sequence joins TRBV5-6 and TRBJ2-2, with D maybe TRBD1 (5 bases). V dropped 0 bases and J dropped 4 bases, with 10 bases sitting between them. Germline CDR1 reads SGHDT; CDR2 reads YYEEEE. The CDR3 spans 15 residues. The CDR3 DNA reads as TGTGCCAGCAGCTTGGAACCCAGGGTCACCGGGGAGCTGTTTTTT. Its protein product is CASSLEPRVTGELFF.

By its share, this clone is medium-sized. The genes are TRBV19 and TRBJ1-2; D remains ambiguous. Trimming shortened V by 3 bases and J by 7 bases, and 15 bases separated the two germline ends. The CDR3 has 14 residues. CDR1 LNHDA and CDR2 SQIVND come from the germline V gene (reference sequence). The CDR3 here is CASSIDRGVGGYTF. The DNA for the CDR3 is TGTGCCAGTAGTATTGACCGGGGAGTAGGTGGCTACACCTTC.

This clone was seen more than once but under ten times. The chain has TRBV3-1 (or the pseudogene TRBV3-2) and TRBJ2-1, with 10 nucleotides matching TRBD2. V gave up 4 bases and J gave up 2 bases; unmatched junction bases: 5. Germline lookup yields CDR1 LGHDT and CDR2 YNNKEL (reference sequence). This CDR3 has 16 amino acids. The CDR3: CASSPLTSGTYNEQFF. In DNA, the CDR3 is TGTGCCAGCAGCCCCCTTACTAGCGGGACCTACAATGAGCAGTTCTTC.

The V gene is TRBV10-3, the J gene TRBJ1-2; D perhaps matches TRBD1 (6 bases). The CDR3 covers 15 residues. Trimming stripped 2 bases from V and 8 bases from J, with 18 bases between. CDR1 is ENHRY and CDR2 is SYGVKD in the germline V gene. The DNA of the CDR3 is TGTGCCATCAGTGAGGACCAGGACAGTTCTCAGGGCTACACCTTC. The encoded protein is CAISEDQDSSQGYTF.

The gene calls are TRBV5-1 and TRBJ1-2; 8 bases line up with TRBD1. The CDR3 is 19 residues long. The V gene end was trimmed by 1 base and the J gene end by 1 base; junction bases not matched to a gene: 15. Germline V gene lookup returns CDR1 SGHRS and CDR2 YFSETQ. The CDR3 loop reads CASSLFGDTRQGFNYGYTF. The CDR3 coding sequence is TGCGCCAGCAGCTTGTTTGGGGACACTAGACAGGGGTTTAACTATGGCTACACCTTC.

Only one count was recorded for this clone. The chain joins TRBV7-2 to TRBJ2-3; D is undetermined. Germline values: CDR1 SGHTA, CDR2 FQGNSA. CDR3 length: 12 amino acids. V was clipped by 1 base and J by 15 bases, with 14 bases between them. CDR3 protein: CASSLGSGDEYF. The CDR3, as DNA: TGTGCCAGCAGCTTAGGATCCGGAGACGAATATTTT. The whole variable domain, filled in from reference TRBV7-2 and TRBJ2-3, reads GAGVSQSPSNKVTEKGKDVELRCDPISGHTALYWYRQSLGQGLEFLIYFQGNSAPDKSGLPSDRFSAERTGGSVSTLTIQRTQQEDSAVYLCASSLGSGDEYFGPGTRLTVL.